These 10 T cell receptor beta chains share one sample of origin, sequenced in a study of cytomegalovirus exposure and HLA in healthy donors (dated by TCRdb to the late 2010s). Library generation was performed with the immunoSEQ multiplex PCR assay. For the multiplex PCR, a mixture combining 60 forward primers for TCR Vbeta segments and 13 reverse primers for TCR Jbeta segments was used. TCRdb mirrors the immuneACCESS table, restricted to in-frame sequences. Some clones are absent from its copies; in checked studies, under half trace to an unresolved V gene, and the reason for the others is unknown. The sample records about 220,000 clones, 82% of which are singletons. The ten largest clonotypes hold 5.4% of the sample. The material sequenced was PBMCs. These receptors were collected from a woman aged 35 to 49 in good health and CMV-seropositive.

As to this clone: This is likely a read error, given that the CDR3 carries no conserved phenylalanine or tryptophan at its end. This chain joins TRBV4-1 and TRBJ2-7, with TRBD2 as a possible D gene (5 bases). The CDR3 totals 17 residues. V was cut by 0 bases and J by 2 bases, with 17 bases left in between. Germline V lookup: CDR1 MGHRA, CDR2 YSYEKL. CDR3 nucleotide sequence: TGCGCCAGCAGCCAAGATTTTGGGGAGAGTGGAGCCTACGAGCAGTACTCC. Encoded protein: CASSQDFGESGAYEQYS.

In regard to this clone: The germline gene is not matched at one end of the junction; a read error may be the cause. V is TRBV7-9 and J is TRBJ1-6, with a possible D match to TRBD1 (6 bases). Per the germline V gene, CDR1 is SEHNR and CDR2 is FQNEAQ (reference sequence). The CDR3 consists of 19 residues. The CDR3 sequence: CSSSRHFSQGTRIDSPLHF. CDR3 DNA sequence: TGTTCCAGCAGCCGGCACTTTTCACAGGGTACGCGTATAGATTCACCCCTCCACTTT. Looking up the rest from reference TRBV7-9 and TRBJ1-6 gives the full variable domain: DTGVSQNPRHKITKRGQNVTFRCDPISEHNRLYWYRQTLGQGPEFLTYFQNEAQLEKSRLLSDRFSAERPKGSFSTLEIQRTEQGDSAMYLCSSSRHFSQGTRIDSPLHFGNGTRLTVT.

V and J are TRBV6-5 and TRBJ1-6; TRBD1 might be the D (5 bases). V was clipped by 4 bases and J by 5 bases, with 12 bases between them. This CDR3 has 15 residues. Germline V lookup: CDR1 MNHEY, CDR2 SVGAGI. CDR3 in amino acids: CASSWAGTDNSPLHF. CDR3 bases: TGTGCCAGCAGTTGGGCCGGGACTGATAATTCACCCCTCCACTTT.

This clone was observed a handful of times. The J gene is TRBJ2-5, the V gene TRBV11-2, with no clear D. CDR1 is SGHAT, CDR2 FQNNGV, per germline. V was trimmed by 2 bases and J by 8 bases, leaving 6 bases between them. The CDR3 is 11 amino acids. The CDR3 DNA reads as TGTGCCAGCAGCTTATTCAGTACCCAGTACTTC. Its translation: CASSLFSTQYF. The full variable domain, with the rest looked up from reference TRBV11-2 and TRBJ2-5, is EAGVAQSPRYKIIEKRQSVAFWCNPISGHATLYWYQQILGQGPKLLIQFQNNGVVDDSQLPKDRFSAERLKGVDSTLKIQPAKLEDSAVYLCASSLFSTQYFGPGTRLLVL.

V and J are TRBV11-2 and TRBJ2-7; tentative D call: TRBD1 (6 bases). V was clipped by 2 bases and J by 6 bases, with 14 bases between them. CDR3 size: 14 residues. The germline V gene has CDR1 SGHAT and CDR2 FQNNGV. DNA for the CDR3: TGTGCCAGCAGCTTACAGGGGACCCTCCGCGAGCAGTACTTC. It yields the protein CASSLQGTLREQYF.

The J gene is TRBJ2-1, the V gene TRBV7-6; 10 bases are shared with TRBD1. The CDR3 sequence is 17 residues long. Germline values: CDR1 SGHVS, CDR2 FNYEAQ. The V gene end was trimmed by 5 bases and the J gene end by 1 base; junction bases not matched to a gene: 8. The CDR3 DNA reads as TGTGCCAGCAGCCGTCGACAGGGGGCTGGATCCTACAATGAGCAGTTCTTC. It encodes CASSRRQGAGSYNEQFF.

As DNA, the CDR3 is TGTGCCAGCAGCGCGACAGGGGGAAACTATGGCTACACCTTC. It translates to CASSATGGNYGYTF. The J gene is TRBJ1-2, the V gene TRBV9, with 9 bases aligning to TRBD1. Unmatched junction bases numbered 2, after V lost 3 bases and J lost 2 bases. There are 14 residues in the CDR3. Germline V lookup: CDR1 SGDLS, CDR2 YYNGEE.

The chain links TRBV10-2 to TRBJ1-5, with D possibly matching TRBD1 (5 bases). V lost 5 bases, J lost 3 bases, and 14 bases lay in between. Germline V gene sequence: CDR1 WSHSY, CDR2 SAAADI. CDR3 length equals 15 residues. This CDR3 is CASSYGTGFNQPQHF. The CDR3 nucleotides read TGCGCCAGCAGTTATGGAACAGGCTTCAATCAGCCCCAGCATTTT.

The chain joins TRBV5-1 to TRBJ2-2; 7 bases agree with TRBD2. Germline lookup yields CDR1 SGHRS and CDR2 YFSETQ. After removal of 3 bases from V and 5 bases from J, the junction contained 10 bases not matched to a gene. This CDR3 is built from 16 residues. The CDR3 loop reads CASSSGWREMTGELFF. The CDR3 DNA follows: TGCGCCAGCAGCTCGGGGTGGCGGGAGATGACCGGGGAGCTGTTTTTT.

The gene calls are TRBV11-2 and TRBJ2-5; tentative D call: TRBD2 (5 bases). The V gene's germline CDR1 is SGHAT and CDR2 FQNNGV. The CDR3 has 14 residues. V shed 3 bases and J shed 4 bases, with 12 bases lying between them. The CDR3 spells CASSLWFAGETQYF. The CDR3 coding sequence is TGTGCCAGCAGCTTGTGGTTCGCGGGAGAGACCCAGTACTTC.